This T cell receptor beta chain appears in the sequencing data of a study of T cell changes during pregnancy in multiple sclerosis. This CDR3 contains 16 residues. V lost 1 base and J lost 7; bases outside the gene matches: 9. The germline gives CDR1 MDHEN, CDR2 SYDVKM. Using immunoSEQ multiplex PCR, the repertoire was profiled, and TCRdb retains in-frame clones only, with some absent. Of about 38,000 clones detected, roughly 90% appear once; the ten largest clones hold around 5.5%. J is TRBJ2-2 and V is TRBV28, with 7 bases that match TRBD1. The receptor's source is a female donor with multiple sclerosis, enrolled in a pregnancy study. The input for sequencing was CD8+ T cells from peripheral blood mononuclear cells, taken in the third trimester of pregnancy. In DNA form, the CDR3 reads TGTGCCAGCAGTTTATTTCTAGGGGGCGCCGGCGGGGAGCTGTTTTTT. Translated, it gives CASSLFLGGAGGELFF.